The subject of this entry is one T cell receptor beta chain. Its antigen remains unknown. The data were produced by immunoSEQ multiplex PCR, yet TCRdb's version contains in-frame clones alone and is incomplete. The sample records approximately 50,000 clones, 79% being singletons. This entry comes from a study of vaccination effects on CD4 cells after COVID-19. Using viral peptide pools, the ViraFEST assay grew out antigen-specific CD4+ T cells prior to sequencing. Once cultured for roughly nine days, the cells underwent separation to obtain CD4+ T cells. Neither prior SARS-CoV-2 infection nor positive nucleocapsid antibodies were present in the vaccine recipients. V gave up 2 bases and J gave up 2 bases, with 12 bases separating them. The CDR3 length is 15 residues. Per the germline V gene, CDR1 is MNHEY and CDR2 is SMNVEV (reference sequence).

This TCR was recovered from a human donor who received a COVID-19 vaccine. V usage is TRBV27 and J usage is TRBJ1-2; TRBD1 is a possible D gene (5 bases). The material sequenced was CD4+ T cells from PBMCs cultured with HCoV-OC43 spike peptides, taken before COVID-19 vaccination. The sample's subset: HCoV-OC43 spike overlapping peptide pool stimulation. CDR3 in DNA: TGTGCCAGCAGTTTAATGGGGGTGGGGAACTATGGCTACACCTTC. Translation gives CASSLMGVGNYGYTF.